The 3 T cell receptor beta chains given below trace back to one sample, sequenced in a study of T cells in Graves' hyperthyroidism and ophthalmopathy. Amplified TCR beta CDR3 regions came from RNA transcripts. The HTBI primer set served for first-round RT-PCR of the TCR CDR3. One entry per CDR3 protein results from TCRdb running MiXCR on the multiplex PCR reads. The sample consists of about 460,000 distinct CDR3 sequences, approximately 22% of them appearing once. Sample: blood. These receptors were collected from a woman between 70 and 85 years old with Graves' ophthalmopathy.

This clonotype has only a few counts. The rearrangement uses TRBV10-3 and TRBJ2-7, with TRBD1 identical over 7 bases. CDR3 length: 14 amino acids. The germline V gene has CDR1 ENHRY and CDR2 SYGVKD. V trimming: 5 bases; J trimming: 2 bases; junction bases outside the gene matches: 6. The chain's CDR3 is CAISPPGTAYEQYF. The CDR3 DNA is TGTGCCATCAGTCCCCCCGGGACAGCCTACGAGCAGTACTTC.

This clonotype was seen repeatedly, ten times or more. This sequence joins TRBV6-1 and TRBJ1-1, with 7 bases aligning to TRBD1. The germline CDR1 and CDR2 sequences are MNHNS and SASEGT. The length of the CDR3 is 13 residues. The ends lost 5 bases at V and 8 bases at J; junction bases unmatched: 8. Written as DNA, the CDR3 is TGTGCCAGCAGTTCGGGCTCGACAGGGGAAGCTTTCTTT. Encoded protein: CASSSGSTGEAFF.

This chain joins TRBV28 and TRBJ2-7; possibly TRBD1 for D (5 bases). Germline V CDR1 and CDR2: MDHEN, SYDVKM. With 6 bases removed from V and 3 bases from J, the gap between germline ends came to 9 bases. This CDR3 has 12 residues. The CDR3 DNA reads TGTGCCAGCAGGAGGCAGGGCTACGAGCAGTACTTC. Amino acid sequence: CASRRQGYEQYF.